This T cell receptor (beta chain) stems from a study of T cell responses to AZD1222 COVID-19 vaccine. Findings and caveats of the study: Unmutated variant regions are reportedly the target of nearly half of TCRs that are spike-specific.

With regard to this clone: The antigen is not known.

Generated by immunoSEQ multiplex PCR, the TCRdb table keeps only in-frame clones and is missing some. The table has approximately 93,000 clones, roughly nine tenths seen once. The study pooled second doses at about 4 or about 12 weeks. The junction had 3 bases not matched to a gene; V was cut back by 6 bases and J by 2 bases. The length of the CDR3 is 15 residues. In germline, CDR1 is MDHEN, CDR2 SYDVKM. The sample in question was peripheral blood, obtained 28 days after the second AZD1222 dose. The TCR sequence derives from an adult who received the AZD1222 COVID-19 vaccine. The chain recombines TRBV28 with TRBJ1-3; 11 positions match TRBD1. As DNA, the CDR3 is TGTGCCAGCAGCCGGGACAGGGGGACTGGAAACACCATATATTTT. Residues: CASSRDRGTGNTIYF. The full variable domain, completed using reference TRBV28 and TRBJ1-3, is DVKVTQSSRYLVKRTGEKVFLECVQDMDHENMFWYRQDPGLGLRLIYFSYDVKMKEKGDIPEGYSVSREKKERFSLILESASTNQTSMYLCASSRDRGTGNTIYFGEGSWLTVV.